This T cell receptor (beta chain) was retrieved from a study of blood T cell repertoires in COVID-19. TCRdb's table, derived via immunoSEQ multiplex PCR, lists solely in-frame clones and lacks some. Of about 170,000 clones listed, under 90% are singletons. V was pared by 8 bases and J by 3 bases, with 16 bases between. The CDR3 loop spans 15 amino acids. The V gene's germline CDR1 is LNHDA and CDR2 SQIVND (reference sequence). The chain links TRBV19 to TRBJ1-4, with a weak D call TRBD1 (6 bases). The sequence was collected from an elderly woman with acute or convalescent COVID-19. The sequencing input was peripheral blood. The CDR3 spells CASSKTGTPNEKLFF. DNA for the CDR3: TGTGCCAGTTCTAAAACCGGGACACCTAATGAAAAACTGTTTTTT.